This TCR beta chain appears in the sequencing data of a study of blood T cells in healthy people across ages. Overall study results and limits: Getting older went along with TCR beta diversity per million T cells dropping roughly linearly. Shifts in expanded clonotypes may have been confounded by donor CMV status, which was unknown.

This CDR3 is built from 14 residues. V dropped 0 bases and J dropped 4 bases, with 10 bases sitting between them. Germline loops: CDR1 DFQATT, CDR2 SNEGSKA (reference sequence). This clonotype was counted between two and nine times. The antigen remains unidentified. The use of a sample-barcoded 5' primer and a J-beta primer mix characterized a second PCR of 7 to 11 cycles. TCRdb reprocessed the 5' RACE reads via MiXCR and lists one record per CDR3 protein. The sample has some 860,000 distinct CDR3 sequences, 45% to 70% seen once. The rearrangement uses TRBV20-1 and TRBJ2-4; perhaps TRBD2 as D (5 bases). The clonotype was recovered from a man in his forties or fifties in good health. Material for sequencing was blood. CDR3 DNA: TGCAGTGCTAGAGAGGAGGCCCATAAAAACATTCAGTACTTC. Amino acid sequence: CSAREEAHKNIQYF.